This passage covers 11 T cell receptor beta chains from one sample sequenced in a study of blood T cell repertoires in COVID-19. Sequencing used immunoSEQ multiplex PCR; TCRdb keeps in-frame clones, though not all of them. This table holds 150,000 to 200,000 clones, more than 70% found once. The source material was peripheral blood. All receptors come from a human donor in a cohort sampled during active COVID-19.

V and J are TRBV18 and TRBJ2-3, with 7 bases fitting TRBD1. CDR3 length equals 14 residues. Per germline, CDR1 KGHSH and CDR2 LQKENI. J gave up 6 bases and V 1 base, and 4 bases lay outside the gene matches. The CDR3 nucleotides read TGTGCCAGCTCACCACAGACAGGGTCCGATACGCAGTATTTT. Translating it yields CASSPQTGSDTQYF.

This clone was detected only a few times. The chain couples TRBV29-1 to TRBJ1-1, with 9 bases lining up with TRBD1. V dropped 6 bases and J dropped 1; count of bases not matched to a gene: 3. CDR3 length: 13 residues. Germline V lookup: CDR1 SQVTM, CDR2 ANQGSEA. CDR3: CSVGQGSNTEAFF. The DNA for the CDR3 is TGCAGCGTCGGACAGGGGTCGAACACTGAAGCTTTCTTT.

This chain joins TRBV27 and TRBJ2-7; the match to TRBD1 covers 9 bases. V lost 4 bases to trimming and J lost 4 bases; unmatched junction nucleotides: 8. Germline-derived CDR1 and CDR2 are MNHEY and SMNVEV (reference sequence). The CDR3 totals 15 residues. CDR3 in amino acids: CASSSLGQGGYEQYF. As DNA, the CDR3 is TGTGCCAGCAGTTCCCTGGGACAGGGAGGTTACGAGCAGTACTTC.

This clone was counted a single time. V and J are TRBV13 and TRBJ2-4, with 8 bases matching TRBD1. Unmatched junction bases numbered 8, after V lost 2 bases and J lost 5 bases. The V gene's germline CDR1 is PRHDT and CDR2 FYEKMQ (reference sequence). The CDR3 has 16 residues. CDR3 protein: CASSLNRDRPQNIQYF. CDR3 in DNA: TGTGCCAGCAGCTTAAACCGGGACAGGCCCCAAAACATTCAGTACTTC.

This CDR3 is CSVVGQANYGYTF. The CDR3 DNA follows: TGCAGCGTTGTGGGTCAGGCAAACTATGGCTACACCTTC. This chain connects TRBV29-1 to TRBJ1-2; D unclear. The length of the CDR3 is 13 residues. In germline, CDR1 is SQVTM, CDR2 ANQGSEA. Trimming removed 4 bases at V and 2 bases at J, with 11 bases between.

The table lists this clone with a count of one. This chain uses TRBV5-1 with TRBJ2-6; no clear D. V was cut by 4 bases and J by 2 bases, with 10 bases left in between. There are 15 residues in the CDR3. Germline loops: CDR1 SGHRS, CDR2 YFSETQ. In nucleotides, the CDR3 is TGCGCCAGCAGCCCCCTTGTTCCTGGGGCCAACGTCCTGACTTTC. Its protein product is CASSPLVPGANVLTF.

CDR3 sequence (DNA): TGTGCCAGCAGCTTAAGTAGCGGAAATGAGCAGTTCTTC. Translating it yields CASSLSSGNEQFF. The chain employs TRBV11-2 and TRBJ2-1; TRBD2 might be the D (6 bases). CDR1 and CDR2 (germline): SGHAT, FQNNGV. V lost 2 bases to trimming and J lost 7 bases, with 9 bases between them. This CDR3 is 13 amino acids long.

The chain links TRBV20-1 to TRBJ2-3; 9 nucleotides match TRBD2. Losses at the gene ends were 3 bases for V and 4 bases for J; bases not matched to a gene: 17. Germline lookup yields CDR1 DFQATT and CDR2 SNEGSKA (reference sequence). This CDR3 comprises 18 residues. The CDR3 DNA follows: TGCAGTGCTAGTAAGGTGGGGGGTAGCGGGAGTGGGGCAGATACGCAGTATTTT. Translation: CSASKVGGSGSGADTQYF.

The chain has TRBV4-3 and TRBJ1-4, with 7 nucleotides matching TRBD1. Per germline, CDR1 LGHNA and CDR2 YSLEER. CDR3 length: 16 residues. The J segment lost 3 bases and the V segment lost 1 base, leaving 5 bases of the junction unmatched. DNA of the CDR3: TGCGCCAGCAGCCAAGCTCCACAGGGGCCTAATGAAAAACTGTTTTTT. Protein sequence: CASSQAPQGPNEKLFF.

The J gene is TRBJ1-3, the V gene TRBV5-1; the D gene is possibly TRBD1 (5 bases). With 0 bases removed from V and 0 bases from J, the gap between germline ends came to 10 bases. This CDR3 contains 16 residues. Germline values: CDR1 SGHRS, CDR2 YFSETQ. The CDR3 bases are TGCGCCAGCAGCTTGGGACAGCCTAGCTCTGGAAACACCATATATTTT. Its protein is CASSLGQPSSGNTIYF.

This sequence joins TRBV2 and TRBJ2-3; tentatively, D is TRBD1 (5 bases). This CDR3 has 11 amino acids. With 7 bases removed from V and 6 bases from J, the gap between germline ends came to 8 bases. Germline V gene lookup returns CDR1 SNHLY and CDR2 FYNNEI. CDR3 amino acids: CASMDTDTQYF. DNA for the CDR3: TGTGCCAGCATGGACACTGATACGCAGTATTTT.